The 13 T cell receptor beta chains below come from one sample, sequenced in a study of breast tumors, draining lymph nodes, adjacent tissues (dated by TCRdb to the mid-2010s). Lymph node samples were obtained from the axillary draining lymph nodes of breast cancer patients. The library was built by means of multiplex PCR. TCRdb shows the sequencer as Illumina HiSeq 2000. The public reads were reanalyzed by TCRdb: fastp trimming at Q25, MiXCR alignment, in-frame beta chains only. For every CDR3 protein sequence, its rows merge into one entry that carries the most common genes and DNA. The sample profile shows about 100,000 distinct CDR3 sequences; roughly 20% of them were found once. The ten largest clones capture approximately 1.2% of the sample. The source material was axillary lymph node tissue. The source is a female donor with breast cancer. Some clones in this sample may be carry-over from other donors' samples.

At least ten counts were recorded for this clonotype. This chain connects TRBV2 to TRBJ1-2; D remains unclear. Germline V CDR1 and CDR2: SNHLY, FYNNEI. Trimming shortened V by 6 bases and J by 5 bases, and 13 bases separated the two germline ends. The CDR3 is 13 residues long. The CDR3 nucleotides are TGTGCCAGCAGCCGTGGTTCGGCTTATGGCTACACCTTC. As protein: CASSRGSAYGYTF.

This chain links TRBV5-8 with TRBJ2-5, with 7 bases fitting TRBD2. J was trimmed by 3 bases and V by 2 bases; bases with no gene match: 7. Germline V gives CDR1 SGHTS, CDR2 YDEGEE. The CDR3 sequence is 15 residues long. The CDR3 sequence: CASSFNRGEKETQYF. The DNA for the CDR3 is TGTGCCAGCAGCTTTAACCGGGGGGAGAAAGAGACCCAGTACTTC.

This clonotype has at least ten counts. The rearrangement uses TRBV2 and TRBJ1-2, with a possible D match to TRBD1 (5 bases). The CDR3 has 13 residues. The V end was cut by 7 bases, the J end by 4 bases, with 13 bases between. Germline-derived CDR1 and CDR2 are SNHLY and FYNNEI. The CDR3 region is CASTTEPIYGYTF. As DNA, the CDR3 is TGTGCCAGCACGACAGAGCCGATCTATGGCTACACCTTC.

In this sample, this clonotype turned up a few times. It may be a read error: a sequence one base away is much more abundant. The V call is TRBV7-6, the J call TRBJ2-7; D gene ambiguous. The CDR3 consists of 12 residues. Germline-derived CDR1 and CDR2 are SGHVS and FNYEAQ. The CDR3 DNA reads as TGTGCCAGCAGCTTAGCGGAGTCCGAGCAGTGCTTC. This gives the protein CASSLAESEQCF.

A few counts support this clonotype. The chain uses TRBV28 and TRBJ1-5, with D unresolved. CDR1 is MDHEN and CDR2 is SYDVKM in the germline V gene. The CDR3 length is 14 residues. The V end was cut by 5 bases, the J end by 5 bases, with 13 bases between. The CDR3 region is CASSVMGRDQPQHF. Here the CDR3 DNA reads TGTGCCAGCAGTGTTATGGGCAGAGATCAGCCCCAGCATTTT.

Comment on this clonotype: A much more abundant neighbour one base away suggests this may be a read error. V and J are TRBV25-1 and TRBJ1-4; D may be TRBD1 (5 bases). Germline CDR1 MGHDK, CDR2 SYGVNS. The CDR3 spans 15 residues. V was cut by 3 bases and J by 7 bases, with 15 bases left in between. The DNA of the CDR3 is TGTGCCAGCAGTGATACGGGACTGGGGGTTGAAAAACTGTTTTTT. Its translation is CASSDTGLGVEKLFF.

This clonotype was detected ten times or more. The CDR3: CASSLVGNTIYF. DNA of the CDR3: TGCGCCAGCAGCTTGGTGGGGAACACCATATATTTT. V gene TRBV5-1 combines with J gene TRBJ1-3; D unclear. Per the germline V gene, CDR1 is SGHRS and CDR2 is YFSETQ. CDR3 length: 12 amino acids. Trimming shortened V by 0 bases and J by 7 bases, and 5 bases separated the two germline ends.

This clonotype has at least ten counts. The chain couples TRBV20-1 to TRBJ2-1; 8 bases map to TRBD2. CDR3 size: 17 residues. The V segment lost 2 bases and the J segment 4 bases; nucleotides outside the gene matches: 13. CDR1 is DFQATT and CDR2 is SNEGSKA in the germline V gene (reference sequence). CDR3 residues: CSARSVAGRGGYNEQFF. The CDR3 DNA follows: TGCAGTGCTAGATCCGTAGCGGGAAGGGGGGGGTACAATGAGCAGTTCTTC.

Many counts were recorded for this clonotype. This chain links TRBV6-1 with TRBJ1-2, with D unclear. CDR1 and CDR2 from the germline V gene are MNHNS and SASEGT. The CDR3 is 12 amino acids. With 4 bases removed from V and 8 bases from J, the gap between germline ends came to 11 bases. In DNA, the CDR3 is TGTGCCAGCAGTGCGAACTGGGGAGGCTACACCTTC. This gives the protein CASSANWGGYTF.

The genes are TRBV5-4 and TRBJ2-5, with 10 nucleotides matching TRBD2. The CDR3 has 16 residues. Germline V gene data show CDR1 as SGHNT and CDR2 as YYREEE (reference sequence). V trimming: 3 bases; J trimming: 9 bases; junction bases outside the gene matches: 14. CDR3 coding DNA: TGTGCCAGCAGCTCTCCACCGGGACTAGCGTCGGAGGCCCAGTACTTC. Translated: CASSSPPGLASEAQYF.

This clonotype has ten or more counts. V and J are TRBV20-1 and TRBJ1-3; no definite D call. V shed 3 bases and J shed 2 bases, with 11 bases lying between them. Germline assignment: CDR1 DFQATT and CDR2 SNEGSKA (reference sequence). The CDR3 runs 14 residues. The CDR3 reads CSASPGKAGNTIYF. CDR3 sequence (DNA): TGCAGTGCTAGCCCAGGCAAAGCTGGAAACACCATATATTTT.

On this clonotype itself: The CDR3 carries no conserved terminal phenylalanine or tryptophan, so it likely arises from a read error. V usage is TRBV6-5 and J usage is TRBJ2-1, with 10 bases identical to TRBD2. The ends lost 4 bases at V and 8 bases at J; junction bases unmatched: 8. Germline loops: CDR1 MNHEY, CDR2 SVGAGI. The CDR3 has 15 amino acids. CDR3 nucleotide sequence: TGTGCCAGCAGTTTAGAGCGGGGGGGGCCGGATGAGCAGTTCCTC. Protein product: CASSLERGGPDEQFL.

The V call is TRBV18, the J call TRBJ1-1; no firm D call. V lost 0 bases and J lost 7, with 9 bases in between. CDR3 length: 13 residues. Germline CDR1 and CDR2: KGHSH and LQKENI. In DNA form, the CDR3 reads TGTGCCAGCTCACCACCCATCCAAAGTGAAGCTTTCTTT. Translated: CASSPPIQSEAFF.